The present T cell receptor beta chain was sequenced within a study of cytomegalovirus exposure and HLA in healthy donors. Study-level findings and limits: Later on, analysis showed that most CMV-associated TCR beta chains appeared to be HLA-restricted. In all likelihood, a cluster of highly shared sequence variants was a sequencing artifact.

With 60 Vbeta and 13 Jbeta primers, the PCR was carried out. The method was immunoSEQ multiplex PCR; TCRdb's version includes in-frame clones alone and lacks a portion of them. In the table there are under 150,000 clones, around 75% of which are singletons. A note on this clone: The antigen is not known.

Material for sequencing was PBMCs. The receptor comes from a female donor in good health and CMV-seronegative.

The CDR3 spells CASSTVGGGIQETQYF. The CDR3 DNA reads as TGTGCCAGTAGTACGGTCGGTGGGGGGATCCAAGAGACCCAGTACTTC. The chain is built from TRBV19 and TRBJ2-5; a possible D gene is TRBD2 (6 bases). The CDR3 covers 16 residues. Per germline, CDR1 LNHDA and CDR2 SQIVND (reference sequence). Trimming took off 4 bases at V and 1 base at J, with 16 bases between the two ends.